This T cell receptor beta chain stems from a study of cytomegalovirus exposure and HLA in healthy donors. The CDR3 consists of 14 residues. The junction had 2 bases not matched to a gene; V was cut back by 4 bases and J by 4 bases. CDR1 SGHNT and CDR2 YENEEA come from the germline V gene. TCRdb's table, derived via immunoSEQ multiplex PCR, lists solely in-frame clones and lacks some. In the table there are 120,000 or so clones, about 90% of which are singletons. Study-level points and caveats: The CMV antigen specificity of a few CMV-associated chains was confirmed through in vitro analysis.

A note on this clone: Its antigen is as yet unknown.

The receptor comes from a woman aged 18-29 years in good health and CMV-seronegative. J is TRBJ1-4 and V is TRBV11-3; 8 bases map to TRBD1. Specimen: PBMCs. This chain's CDR3 is CASSSGQVNEKLFF. The CDR3 DNA reads TGTGCCAGCAGCTCGGGACAGGTTAATGAAAAACTGTTTTTT.